This T cell receptor (beta chain) was captured in a study of breast tumors, draining lymph nodes, adjacent tissues. Study-wide findings and caveats: Tumor T cell lymph node origin was a supported hypothesis, not proven.

Samples came from axillary lymph nodes draining the breast cancer. This clonotype was picked up many times. Its antigen is not known. V trimming: 6 bases; J trimming: 5 bases; junction bases outside the gene matches: 11. Germline values: CDR1 SGDLS, CDR2 YYNGEE. The CDR3 extends over 16 amino acids. Via MiXCR, TCRdb re-called the multiplex PCR reads, giving one row per CDR3 protein. This table has 150,000 to 250,000 distinct CDR3 sequences, 31% appearing once. The receptor's source is a female donor with breast cancer. Some clones in this sample may be carry-over from other donors' samples. The specimen sequenced was axillary lymph node tissue. This chain connects TRBV9 to TRBJ2-5, with 12 bases matching TRBD1. The CDR3 bases are TGTGCCAGCACAAGCGGGACAGGGGGCCAGCTGGAGACCCAGTACTTC. Amino acids: CASTSGTGGQLETQYF.